This T cell receptor beta chain was recorded in a study of molecular identifiers for immune sequencing clone quantification. General study points: Underestimation of highly expanded clone sizes could arise where identical TCR molecules share a barcode. Reports indicate spiked Jurkat TCR RNA from one cell could be found among 950,000 to 1,000,000 naive cells.

TCRdb re-derived calls from the PCR reads in MiXCR, one entry per CDR3 protein. The sample has 65,000 to 70,000 distinct CDR3 sequences, 15% to 20% seen once. A note on this clonotype: Its antigen is unknown.

The CDR3 is 13 amino acids. Trimming removed 1 base at V and 2 bases at J, with 6 bases between. The V gene's germline CDR1 is MGHRA and CDR2 YSYEKL. The sequence came from a human donor in good health. Some libraries in this study had Jurkat cell RNA spiked in. Sequenced material: naive CD8+ T cells from blood, with Jurkat cell RNA spiked in. Subset: FACS-sorted CD8+CD4-CCR7+CD45RA+ naive T cells. The chain joins TRBV4-1 to TRBJ2-7; D is unclear. In DNA, the CDR3 is TGCGCCAGCAGCCAAGTGGTGGCCTACGAGCAGTACTTC. Its translation is CASSQVVAYEQYF.